Following are 11 T cell receptor beta chains from one sample sequenced in a study of T-cell memory formation after mild COVID-19. TCRdb re-called the 5' RACE reads through MiXCR, storing one row per CDR3 protein. This sample has around 250,000 distinct CDR3 sequences, with approximately 15% found just once. The material sequenced was PBMCs or a T cell subset sorted from them (not recorded which). These TCRs come from an adult woman who had mild COVID-19 (a few samples of this study predate the infection). Cell type and time point are not known.

This clonotype was counted a few times. V and J are TRBV20-1 and TRBJ1-2; D perhaps matches TRBD1 (6 bases). This CDR3 region has 15 residues. V was cut by 5 bases and J by 2 bases, with 18 bases left in between. The V gene's germline CDR1 is DFQATT and CDR2 SNEGSKA (reference sequence). CDR3 residues: CSAYTGTRGNYGYTF. The CDR3 nucleotides are TGCAGTGCTTATACAGGGACCCGGGGAAACTATGGCTACACCTTC.

This clonotype occurred many times. The chain is built from TRBV6-2 or TRBV6-3 and TRBJ2-1; 11 positions agree with TRBD1. V was pared by 4 bases and J by 10 bases, with 9 bases of the junction left unmatched. CDR1 and CDR2 (germline): MNHEY, SVGEGT. This CDR3 comprises 15 residues. CDR3 nucleotide sequence: TGTGCCAGCAGTTTGAACCGGGACAGGGGGGTAGAGCAGTTCTTC. The encoded protein is CASSLNRDRGVEQFF.

The chain carries TRBV6-1 and TRBJ2-1, with 10 bases that match TRBD2. Germline CDR1 is MNHNS and CDR2 is SASEGT. Trimming cost V 3 bases and J 8 bases; bases outside gene matches: 7. CDR3 length: 15 amino acids. In nucleotides, the CDR3 is TGTGCCAGCAGTGATAGGCTAGCGGGAGTCTATGAGCAGTTCTTC. Protein sequence: CASSDRLAGVYEQFF.

The CDR3: CASSLAGRQPQHF. In nucleotides, the CDR3 is TGTGCCAGCAGCTTAGCAGGGCGGCAGCCCCAGCATTTT. The V and J genes are TRBV11-2 and TRBJ1-5; D is possibly TRBD1 (5 bases). CDR1 SGHAT and CDR2 FQNNGV come from the germline V gene. The V gene lost 1 base and the J gene lost 7 bases, with 8 bases spanning the gap. The CDR3 contains 13 residues.

This clonotype appeared many times. The genes are TRBV7-6 and TRBJ2-3; 15 bases align to TRBD2. The CDR3 is made up of 17 amino acids. The junction had 4 bases not matched to a gene; V was cut back by 5 bases and J by 1 base. Germline loops: CDR1 SGHVS, CDR2 FNYEAQ. The DNA for the CDR3 is TGTGCCAGCAGCGGGGGACTAGCGGGAGGCCGCACAGATACGCAGTATTTT. Protein: CASSGGLAGGRTDTQYF.

The rearrangement uses TRBV5-6 and TRBJ1-2; D is perhaps TRBD1 (6 bases). CDR1 is SGHDT, CDR2 YYEEEE, per germline. The CDR3 contains 16 residues. Between the trimmed V and J ends, which lost 7 bases and 4 bases, there was a span of 23 bases. CDR3 amino acids: CASFWGVGGSIYGYTF. The CDR3 bases are TGTGCCAGCTTTTGGGGGGTCGGGGGCAGCATCTATGGCTACACCTTC. Variable domain in full (rest from reference TRBV5-6 and TRBJ1-2): DAGVTQSPTHLIKTRGQQVTLRCSPKSGHDTVSWYQQALGQGPQFIFQYYEEEERQRGNFPDRFSGHQFPNYSSELNVNALLLGDSALYLCASFWGVGGSIYGYTFGSGTRLTVV.

This clonotype was observed a few times. The chain has TRBV20-1 and TRBJ2-3; TRBD2 matches at 7 bases. The V segment lost 6 bases and the J segment 0 bases; nucleotides outside the gene matches: 0. This CDR3 is 12 amino acids long. Germline CDR1 is DFQATT and CDR2 is SNEGSKA (reference sequence). The CDR3 DNA reads TGCAGTGCGACTAGCAGCACAGATACGCAGTATTTT. This translates into CSATSSTDTQYF.

This clonotype showed up many times. The chain couples TRBV4-1 to TRBJ2-1, with no clear D. V lost 1 base to trimming and J lost 1 base, with 8 bases between them. The germline V gene encodes CDR1 MGHRA and CDR2 YSYEKL. The CDR3 is 15 residues long. The CDR3 loop reads CASSQGQGSYNEQFF. The CDR3 DNA sequence: TGCGCCAGCAGCCAAGGACAAGGATCCTACAATGAGCAGTTCTTC.

V usage is TRBV9 and J usage is TRBJ1-2; 10 nucleotides match TRBD1. CDR1 is SGDLS, CDR2 YYNGEE, per germline. This CDR3 spans 15 amino acids. The V and J ends lost 3 bases and 4 bases, in that order; junction bases with no gene match: 6. This CDR3 reads CASSAGQGHFYGYTF. The DNA of the CDR3 is TGTGCCAGCAGCGCGGGACAGGGGCACTTCTATGGCTACACCTTC.

This clonotype was detected only a few times. The rearrangement uses TRBV15 and TRBJ1-2; 9 bases line up with TRBD1. The CDR3 length is 14 residues. Per the germline V gene, CDR1 is LNHNV and CDR2 is YYDKDF (reference sequence). The trim removed 4 bases at V and 2 bases at J, leaving 2 bases unmatched. The CDR3 DNA is TGTGCCACCAGCACCGACAGGGGGAACTATGGCTACACCTTC. Translated: CATSTDRGNYGYTF.

This clonotype was detected a few times. This chain links TRBV3-1 with TRBJ2-5; 8 bases are shared with TRBD2. V was pared by 6 bases and J by 8 bases, with 5 bases of the junction left unmatched. Germline V gene lookup returns CDR1 LGHDT and CDR2 YNNKEL (reference sequence). The length of the CDR3 is 12 residues. The CDR3 DNA sequence: TGTGCCAGCAGTCCGGGACTAGGAACCCAGTACTTC. The encoded protein is CASSPGLGTQYF.